The rows below give T cell receptor beta chains drawn from one sample of a study of T cell responses to AZD1222 COVID-19 vaccine. The protocol was immunoSEQ multiplex PCR, while the TCRdb copy is restricted to in-frame clones and leaves out a portion. The repertoire includes roughly 42,000 clones, about nine tenths of them detected once, and roughly a quarter sits in the top ten. This specimen was peripheral blood, taken 28 days after the second dose of the MenACWY control vaccine. The source is an adult who received the MenACWY meningococcal vaccine as a control. Each CDR3 is given with its conserved first and last residue. Fields, in order: D gene, J gene, V gene, clone size, CDR3 DNA, CDR3 protein. D genes are given only for firm matches. Not every row has a clone size; where given, it reads once, few, many or a size class.

d_gene: TRBD2
j_gene: TRBJ2-2
v_gene: TRBV30
abundance: NA
CDR3nt: TGTGCCTGGAGTGCTAGCGGGAGGGCCGGTACCGGGGAGCTGTTTTTT
CDR3aa: CAWSASGRAGTGELFF

d_gene: NA
j_gene: TRBJ1-5
v_gene: TRBV5-6
abundance: NA
CDR3nt: TGTGCCAGCAGCACGAGGCATCATCAGCCCCAGCATTTT
CDR3aa: CASSTRHHQPQHF

d_gene: NA
j_gene: TRBJ2-3
v_gene: TRBV9
abundance: few
CDR3nt: TGTGCCAGCAGCGTCGGTAGCACAGATACGCAGTATTTT
CDR3aa: CASSVGSTDTQYF

d_gene: TRBD1
j_gene: TRBJ2-2
v_gene: TRBV9
abundance: NA
CDR3nt: TGTGCCAGCAGCGTCCGGGACAGGGGAACCACCGGGGAGCTGTTTTTT
CDR3aa: CASSVRDRGTTGELFF

d_gene: NA
j_gene: TRBJ1-5
v_gene: TRBV28
abundance: NA
CDR3nt: TGTGCCAGCAGTTTATGGGCGGTCTACAATCAGCCCCAGCATTTT
CDR3aa: CASSLWAVYNQPQHF

d_gene: TRBD2
j_gene: TRBJ2-7
v_gene: TRBV4-1
abundance: NA
CDR3nt: TGCGCCAGCAGCCAAGGAAATAGCGGGAGGGTGGCTCCCGAGCAGTACTTC
CDR3aa: CASSQGNSGRVAPEQYF

d_gene: NA
j_gene: TRBJ2-1
v_gene: TRBV7-9
abundance: NA
CDR3nt: TGTGCCAGCAGCTTTCAGGGGATCGACAATGAGCAGTTCTTC
CDR3aa: CASSFQGIDNEQFF

d_gene: TRBD2
j_gene: TRBJ2-1
v_gene: TRBV28
abundance: NA
CDR3nt: TGTGCCAGCAGTTTATCACCGCGCTTGACTAGCGGTCTCTACAATGAGCAGTTCTTC
CDR3aa: CASSLSPRLTSGLYNEQFF

d_gene: NA
j_gene: TRBJ1-1
v_gene: TRBV13
abundance: once
CDR3nt: TGTGCCAGCAGCTTAGTACAACCTTTAGCGAACACTGAAGCTTTCTTT
CDR3aa: CASSLVQPLANTEAFF

d_gene: NA
j_gene: TRBJ1-1
v_gene: TRBV7-2
abundance: NA
CDR3nt: TGTGCCAGCAGCTTAGTTAGGAACACTGAAGCTTTCTTT
CDR3aa: CASSLVRNTEAFF

d_gene: NA
j_gene: TRBJ1-6
v_gene: TRBV27
abundance: NA
CDR3nt: TGTGCCAGCGGCCCTCGGTCCTATAATTCACCCCTCCACTTT
CDR3aa: CASGPRSYNSPLHF

d_gene: NA
j_gene: TRBJ1-2
v_gene: TRBV2
abundance: NA
CDR3nt: TGTGCCACATACAGGTGGTCGGATGGCTACACCTTC
CDR3aa: CATYRWSDGYTF

d_gene: NA
j_gene: TRBJ2-2
v_gene: TRBV30
abundance: NA
CDR3nt: TGTGCCTGGACCCCGGTGGGGGTCGGGGAGCTGTTTTTT
CDR3aa: CAWTPVGVGELFF

d_gene: NA
j_gene: TRBJ2-7
v_gene: TRBV2
abundance: NA
CDR3nt: TGTGCCAGCAGTGACTCTCCGTCCTACGAGCAGTACTTC
CDR3aa: CASSDSPSYEQYF

d_gene: NA
j_gene: TRBJ1-4
v_gene: TRBV12-3/TRBV12-4
abundance: NA
CDR3nt: TGTGCCAGCAGCCCACTGTGGGGGGAAAAACTGTTTTTT
CDR3aa: CASSPLWGEKLFF

d_gene: TRBD2
j_gene: TRBJ2-1
v_gene: TRBV2
abundance: NA
CDR3nt: TGTGCCAGCAGTCTACTAGCGGGAGGGCCCGGACCCTACAATGAGCAGTTCTTC
CDR3aa: CASSLLAGGPGPYNEQFF

d_gene: NA
j_gene: TRBJ2-7
v_gene: TRBV3-1/TRBV3-2
abundance: NA
CDR3nt: TGTGCCAGCAGCCAAGGGGGTGGGGAAGGAGAGCAGTACTTC
CDR3aa: CASSQGGGEGEQYF

d_gene: NA
j_gene: TRBJ2-1
v_gene: TRBV5-6
abundance: NA
CDR3nt: TGTGCCAGCAGCTTGGGCAGGGGGGATTCGAATGAGCAGTTCTTC
CDR3aa: CASSLGRGDSNEQFF

d_gene: NA
j_gene: TRBJ1-4
v_gene: TRBV5-1
abundance: few
CDR3nt: TGCGCCAGCAGCTTGGGTGGCCCCCGAGGGGGTGAAAAACTGTTTTTT
CDR3aa: CASSLGGPRGGEKLFF

d_gene: TRBD2
j_gene: TRBJ2-3
v_gene: TRBV5-5
abundance: NA
CDR3nt: TGTGCCAGCAGCTTACACACTAGCGGAGACACAGATACGCAGTATTTT
CDR3aa: CASSLHTSGDTDTQYF

d_gene: NA
j_gene: TRBJ1-2
v_gene: TRBV27
abundance: NA
CDR3nt: TGTGCCAGCAGTCACGCGGGCAGTTGGACACAGCTGAATGGCTACACCTTC
CDR3aa: CASSHAGSWTQLNGYTF

d_gene: NA
j_gene: TRBJ2-2
v_gene: TRBV6-4
abundance: NA
CDR3nt: TGTGCCAGCAGTGAATACGGGAAGATCGGGGAGCTGTTTTTT
CDR3aa: CASSEYGKIGELFF